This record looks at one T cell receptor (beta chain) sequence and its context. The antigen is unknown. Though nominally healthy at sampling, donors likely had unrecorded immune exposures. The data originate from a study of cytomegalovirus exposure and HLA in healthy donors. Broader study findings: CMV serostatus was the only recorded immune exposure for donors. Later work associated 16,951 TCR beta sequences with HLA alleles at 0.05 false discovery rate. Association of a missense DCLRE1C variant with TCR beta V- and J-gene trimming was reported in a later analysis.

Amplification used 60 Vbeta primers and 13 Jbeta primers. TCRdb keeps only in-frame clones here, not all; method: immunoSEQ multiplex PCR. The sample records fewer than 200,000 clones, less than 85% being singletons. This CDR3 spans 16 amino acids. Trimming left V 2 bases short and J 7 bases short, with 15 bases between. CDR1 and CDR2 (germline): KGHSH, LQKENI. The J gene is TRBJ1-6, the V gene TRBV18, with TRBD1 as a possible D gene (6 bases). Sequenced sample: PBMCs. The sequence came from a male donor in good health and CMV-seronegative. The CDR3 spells CASSPGAGAWNSPLHF. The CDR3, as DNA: TGTGCCAGCTCACCAGGAGCGGGGGCTTGGAATTCACCCCTCCACTTT.